These 13 T cell receptor beta chains came from one sample sequenced in a study of STAT5B mutations in CD4+ large granular lymphocyte leukemia. Sequencing was performed with immunoSEQ multiplex PCR; in TCRdb, only in-frame clones are kept and a portion is missing. This table holds 40,000 to 55,000 clones, roughly 85% found once. Sample: CD4+ T cells from blood buffy coats. The receptors here all came from a human donor in good health.

The CDR3 DNA reads as TGTGCCAGCAAAGGTTTTACAGAGACCCAGTACTTC. Amino acid sequence: CASKGFTETQYF. The genes are TRBV5-4 and TRBJ2-5; D remains ambiguous. This CDR3 spans 12 amino acids. V lost 6 bases and J 4 bases, leaving 10 bases between the germline ends. Germline values: CDR1 SGHNT, CDR2 YYREEE (reference sequence).

This clone was observed a single time. This sequence joins TRBV27 and TRBJ1-1; D ambiguous. The V end was cut by 3 bases, the J end by 1 base, with 6 bases between. The germline V gene has CDR1 MNHEY and CDR2 SMNVEV (reference sequence). This CDR3 region has 13 residues. CDR3 sequence: CASSFRKNTEAFF. CDR3 bases: TGTGCCAGCAGTTTCAGGAAGAACACTGAAGCTTTCTTT.

The chain couples TRBV5-1 to TRBJ1-4; TRBD1 agrees at 8 bases. Per germline, CDR1 SGHRS and CDR2 YFSETQ. The CDR3 length is 15 residues. The ends lost 4 bases at V and 7 bases at J; junction bases unmatched: 9. CDR3 sequence: CASSPGQGRSEKLFF. The CDR3 DNA is TGCGCCAGCAGCCCAGGACAGGGCAGGAGTGAAAAACTGTTTTTT. The whole variable domain, remainder taken from reference TRBV5-1 and TRBJ1-4, is KAGVTQTPRYLIKTRGQQVTLSCSPISGHRSVSWYQQTPGQGLQFLFEYFSETQRNKGNFPGRFSGRQFSNSRSEMNVSTLELGDSALYLCASSPGQGRSEKLFFGSGTQLSVL.

The chain recombines TRBV2 with TRBJ2-3; D is perhaps TRBD2 (5 bases). CDR3 length: 15 residues. Trimming pared 6 bases from V and 0 bases from J, leaving 13 bases between. CDR1 is SNHLY, CDR2 FYNNEI, per germline. For the CDR3, the DNA is TGTGCCAGCAGGGGGTGGACGGGAAGCACAGATACGCAGTATTTT. It translates to CASRGWTGSTDTQYF.

The V gene is TRBV28, the J gene TRBJ1-4; no clear D. The CDR3 covers 13 residues. V was cut by 5 bases and J by 2 bases, with 6 bases left in between. Germline V CDR1 and CDR2: MDHEN, SYDVKM. CDR3 nucleotides: TGTGCCAGCAGTCGAGGGACTAATGAAAAACTGTTTTTT. This translates into CASSRGTNEKLFF.

The chain joins TRBV11-3 to TRBJ2-2; possibly TRBD2 for D (5 bases). CDR3 length: 18 residues. Per the germline V gene, CDR1 is SGHNT and CDR2 is YENEEA. V was trimmed by 1 base and J by 0 bases, leaving 15 bases between them. The CDR3 spells CASSLVMSGPANTGELFF. The CDR3 DNA reads TGTGCCAGCAGCTTAGTCATGAGCGGACCAGCGAACACCGGGGAGCTGTTTTTT.

V gene TRBV6-5 combines with J gene TRBJ1-5; TRBD1 might be the D (6 bases). Trimming took 5 bases from V and 0 from J, leaving 11 bases between them. CDR1 is MNHEY and CDR2 is SVGAGI in the germline V gene. The CDR3 is 15 amino acids. The CDR3 bases are TGTGCCAGCAGTCGGACAGTGTATAGCAATCAGCCCCAGCATTTT. Translating it yields CASSRTVYSNQPQHF.

This chain joins TRBV7-9 and TRBJ1-1; unclear D gene. The germline gives CDR1 SEHNR, CDR2 FQNEAQ (reference sequence). Trimming took off 6 bases at V and 5 bases at J, with 16 bases between the two ends. The CDR3 consists of 14 residues. CDR3 amino acids: CASRRASGLTEAFF. CDR3 nucleotide sequence: TGTGCCAGCAGACGTGCCTCGGGCCTTACTGAAGCTTTCTTT. The whole variable domain, remainder taken from reference TRBV7-9 and TRBJ1-1, is DTGVSQNPRHKITKRGQNVTFRCDPISEHNRLYWYRQTLGQGPEFLTYFQNEAQLEKSRLLSDRFSAERPKGSFSTLEIQRTEQGDSAMYLCASRRASGLTEAFFGQGTRLTVV.

The chain has TRBV4-3 and TRBJ1-2; perhaps TRBD1 as D (5 bases). The CDR3 has 16 residues. V lost 0 bases to trimming and J lost 4 bases, with 15 bases between them. The V gene's germline CDR1 is LGHNA and CDR2 YSLEER. CDR3 loop: CASSQDSNRSPYGYTF. The DNA of the CDR3 is TGCGCCAGCAGCCAAGATTCCAACAGGTCCCCCTATGGCTACACCTTC.

The chain recombines TRBV4-3 with TRBJ1-2; D gene ambiguous. The V end was cut by 0 bases, the J end by 0 bases, with 8 bases between. Germline loops: CDR1 LGHNA, CDR2 YSLEER. The CDR3 has 15 residues. The CDR3 sequence is CASSQDSFANYGYTF. The CDR3 DNA follows: TGCGCCAGCAGCCAAGACAGTTTCGCTAACTATGGCTACACCTTC.

The V gene is TRBV7-8, the J gene TRBJ1-1; the D is unclear. V lost 5 bases, J lost 5 bases, and 12 bases lay in between. The length of the CDR3 is 13 residues. Germline lookup yields CDR1 SGHVS and CDR2 FQNEAQ. Here the CDR3 DNA reads TGTGCCAGCAGCCATTTGTGGGAGACTGAAGCTTTCTTT. It specifies CASSHLWETEAFF.

In this sample, this clone turned up once. This rearrangement joins TRBV11-1 to TRBJ2-7; 7 positions match TRBD2. This CDR3 comprises 15 residues. Germline CDR1 and CDR2: SGHAT and FQDESV (reference sequence). The V segment lost 4 bases and the J segment 1 base; nucleotides outside the gene matches: 7. This chain's CDR3 is CASSSNPGGSYEQYF. CDR3 bases: TGTGCCAGCAGCTCCAACCCCGGGGGGTCCTACGAGCAGTACTTC.

This clone was detected only a few times. The chain is built from TRBV30 and TRBJ1-2; D not certain. Trimming took off 3 bases at V and 8 bases at J, with 13 bases between the two ends. The germline CDR1 and CDR2 sequences are GTSNPN and SVGIG (reference sequence). This CDR3 region has 12 residues. CDR3 coding DNA: TGTGCCTGGAGCCCCAGACCATCAGGCTACACCTTC. It is translated as CAWSPRPSGYTF.